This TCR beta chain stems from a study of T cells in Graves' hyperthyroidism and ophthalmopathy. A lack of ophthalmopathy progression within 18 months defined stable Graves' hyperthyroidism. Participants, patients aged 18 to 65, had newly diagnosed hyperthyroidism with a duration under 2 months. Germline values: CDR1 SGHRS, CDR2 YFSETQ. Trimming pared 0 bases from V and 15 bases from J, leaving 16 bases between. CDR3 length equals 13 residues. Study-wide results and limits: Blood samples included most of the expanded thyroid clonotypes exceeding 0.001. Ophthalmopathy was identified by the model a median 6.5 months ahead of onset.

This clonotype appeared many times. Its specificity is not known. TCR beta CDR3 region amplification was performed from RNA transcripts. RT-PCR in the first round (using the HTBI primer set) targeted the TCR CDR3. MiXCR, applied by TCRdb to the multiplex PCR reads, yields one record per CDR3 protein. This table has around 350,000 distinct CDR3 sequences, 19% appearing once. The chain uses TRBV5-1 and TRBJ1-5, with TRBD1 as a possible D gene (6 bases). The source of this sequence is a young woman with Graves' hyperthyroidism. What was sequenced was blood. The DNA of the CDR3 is TGCGCCAGCAGCTTGGGGGGACACGAGGCTCCGCATTTT. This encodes CASSLGGHEAPHF.